This T cell receptor (beta chain) was sequenced during a study of T cells in Graves' hyperthyroidism and ophthalmopathy. Study-wide results and limits: Onset of ophthalmopathy came a median roughly 6.9 months after the model predicted it.

Individuals with ophthalmopathy presented a Clinical Activity Score of at least 3, a NOSPECS grade of at least 4 and a duration under 3 months. Diagnostic decisions used clinical symptoms, serum thyroxine and TRAb, thyroid ultrasound and orbital computed tomography. From under 12 ml of fresh peripheral blood, PBMCs were isolated. This CDR3 is built from 13 residues. Deletions cut 0 bases from V and 4 bases from J, with 9 bases between. The germline gives CDR1 GTSNPN, CDR2 SVGIG (reference sequence). The investigators amplified TCR beta CDR3 regions from RNA transcripts. Researchers ran a first-round RT-PCR on the TCR CDR3 using the HTBI primer set. MiXCR was run by TCRdb on the multiplex PCR reads, yielding one entry per CDR3 protein. The table shows about 350,000 distinct CDR3 sequences, with 15% to 20% occurring only once. This clonotype was found many times. No antigen is known for it.

The specimen sequenced was blood. The chain carries TRBV30 and TRBJ1-1, with D unresolved. This receptor was identified in a woman aged 40-49 years with Graves' ophthalmopathy. Here the CDR3 DNA reads TGTGCCTGGAGTGTAGGCCGCGGCACTGAAGCTTTCTTT. Protein product: CAWSVGRGTEAFF.